One and the same sample provided the 30 T cell receptor beta chains below, sequenced in a study of ipilimumab plus nivolumab after autologous stem cell transplantation. Data came from immunoSEQ multiplex PCR; TCRdb stores just in-frame clones and leaves some out. The sample has about 9,800 clones, approximately 74% seen once. Sequenced material: PBMCs, taken in a trial of ipilimumab plus nivolumab as post-transplant consolidation. These receptors were collected from a female donor with multiple myeloma.

This clone was detected only a few times. The chain employs TRBV28 and TRBJ1-1; tentatively, D is TRBD1 (6 bases). V lost 1 base and J 6 bases, leaving 15 bases between the germline ends. CDR3 length equals 15 residues. The germline V gene has CDR1 MDHEN and CDR2 SYDVKM. The CDR3 protein is CASSLSIEGVAEAFF. As DNA, the CDR3 is TGTGCCAGCAGTTTATCCATCGAGGGGGTCGCTGAAGCTTTCTTT.

This chain uses TRBV27 with TRBJ2-1; 8 positions agree with TRBD2. CDR1 is MNHEY, CDR2 SMNVEV, per germline (reference sequence). This CDR3 has 16 residues. Unmatched junction bases numbered 10, after V lost 3 bases and J lost 6 bases. CDR3 sequence reads: CASSFSTAGAGNEQFF. The CDR3 nucleotides are TGTGCCAGCAGTTTCTCCACAGCGGGAGCTGGCAATGAGCAGTTCTTC.

Only one count was recorded for this clone. The DNA of the CDR3 is TGTGCCAGCAGCCACCGACTAGCGGGGGTCCTCACAGATACGCAGTATTTT. It encodes CASSHRLAGVLTDTQYF. This chain uses TRBV14 with TRBJ2-3, with TRBD2 matching over 12 bases. The CDR3 spans 17 residues. The germline CDR1 and CDR2 sequences are SGHDN and FVKESK. V was clipped by 3 bases and J by 2 bases; unmatched bases: 6.

The genes are TRBV14 and TRBJ1-2; a weak D match, TRBD1 (5 bases). V was clipped by 0 bases and J by 5 bases, with 10 bases between them. CDR1 and CDR2 from the germline V gene are SGHDN and FVKESK. This CDR3 has 14 residues. The CDR3 reads CASSQDREGYGYTF. CDR3 DNA sequence: TGTGCCAGCAGCCAAGACAGGGAGGGGTATGGCTACACCTTC.

This chain connects TRBV27 to TRBJ1-2; 8 bases are a match to TRBD1. Germline V gene data show CDR1 as MNHEY and CDR2 as SMNVEV (reference sequence). CDR3 size: 14 residues. J was trimmed by 5 bases and V by 5 bases; bases with no gene match: 7. The CDR3 DNA is TGTGCCAGCAGTCCCCGACAGGGGCCTTATGGCTACACCTTC. This encodes CASSPRQGPYGYTF.

DNA for the CDR3: TGCGCCAGCAGCTTGGAAGCAGGGGGAAGTGAAAAACTGTTTTTT. Its translation is CASSLEAGGSEKLFF. This chain uses TRBV5-1 with TRBJ1-4; the match to TRBD1 covers 7 bases. CDR1 is SGHRS, CDR2 YFSETQ, per germline. V was clipped by 0 bases and J by 7 bases; unmatched bases: 6. The CDR3 has 15 amino acids.

The sample holds a few counts of this clone. The chain combines TRBV5-5 with TRBJ1-3, with unresolved D. Trimming pared 0 bases from V and 9 bases from J, leaving 4 bases between. This CDR3 spans 11 amino acids. Germline values: CDR1 SGHKS, CDR2 YYEKEE (reference sequence). CDR3 loop: CASSLDSTIYF. As DNA, the CDR3 is TGTGCCAGCAGCTTGGATTCCACCATATATTTT.

The chain uses TRBV7-8 and TRBJ2-3, with D unresolved. In germline, CDR1 is SGHVS, CDR2 FQNEAQ. The CDR3 runs to 14 residues. V was cut by 3 bases and J by 2 bases, with 9 bases left in between. Here the CDR3 reads CASSLVTPTDTQYF. The CDR3 DNA sequence: TGTGCCAGCAGCTTGGTTACCCCCACAGATACGCAGTATTTT. Using reference TRBV7-8 and TRBJ2-3 for the parts outside the CDR3, the full variable domain is GAGVSQSPRYKVAKRGQDVALRCDPISGHVSLFWYQQALGQGPEFLTYFQNEAQLDKSGLPSDRFFAERPEGSVSTLKIQRTQQEDSAVYLCASSLVTPTDTQYFGPGTRLTVL.

This chain links TRBV4-2 with TRBJ1-2; D remains ambiguous. Trimming removed 4 bases from V and 8 bases from J, with 17 bases in between. The CDR3 covers 14 residues. Germline loops: CDR1 LGHNA, CDR2 YNFKEQ. The CDR3 bases are TGTGCCAGCAGCCCAGACCTGAGGGTCGGCGGCTACACCTTC. It encodes CASSPDLRVGGYTF.

The chain employs TRBV5-4 and TRBJ1-2; TRBD1 agrees at 9 bases. The CDR3 has 17 amino acids. Germline CDR1 and CDR2: SGHNT and YYREEE (reference sequence). V shed 0 bases and J 4 bases; nucleotides not matched to a gene: 10. CDR3 sequence: CASSLGLTGGSGYGYTF. The CDR3 nucleotides are TGTGCCAGCAGCTTGGGTTTGACAGGGGGTTCGGGCTATGGCTACACCTTC.

V usage is TRBV27 and J usage is TRBJ2-7, with 8 positions matching TRBD1. CDR1 and CDR2 from the germline V gene are MNHEY and SMNVEV (reference sequence). V gave up 5 bases and J gave up 0 bases; unmatched junction bases: 9. The CDR3 has 16 residues. CDR3 nucleotides: TGTGCCAGCAGTACCTCGGGACAGGCACTCTCCTACGAGCAGTACTTC. The encoded protein is CASSTSGQALSYEQYF.

V and J are TRBV5-1 and TRBJ2-7; D is perhaps TRBD1 (5 bases). This CDR3 spans 13 amino acids. CDR1 and CDR2 (germline): SGHRS, YFSETQ. V lost 0 bases and J lost 2, with 6 bases in between. The CDR3 sequence is CASSLEGTYEQYF. Here the CDR3 DNA reads TGCGCCAGCAGCTTGGAGGGGACCTACGAGCAGTACTTC.

The chain employs TRBV10-1 and TRBJ1-1; D is undetermined. Germline values: CDR1 WNHNN, CDR2 SYGVQD (reference sequence). This CDR3 is built from 13 residues. The V end was cut by 7 bases, the J end by 8 bases, with 17 bases between. The CDR3 reads CASIFLEGGEAFF. DNA of the CDR3: TGCGCCAGCATCTTTTTGGAGGGTGGGGAAGCTTTCTTT.

The chain combines TRBV27 with TRBJ1-5, with 7 positions matching TRBD1. The CDR3 runs to 15 residues. V lost 8 bases to trimming and J lost 7 bases; unmatched junction nucleotides: 14. Germline CDR1 and CDR2: MNHEY and SMNVEV (reference sequence). CDR3 sequence: CASANQGQVGQPQHF. Written as DNA, the CDR3 is TGTGCCAGCGCAAACCAAGGACAGGTGGGGCAGCCCCAGCATTTT.

The rearrangement links TRBV5-6 to TRBJ2-2, with 12 bases that match TRBD2. Germline V gene lookup returns CDR1 SGHDT and CDR2 YYEEEE. V shed 4 bases and J 0 bases; nucleotides not matched to a gene: 7. The CDR3 extends over 18 amino acids. The CDR3: CASSPGPSGGANTGELFF. The CDR3 DNA sequence: TGTGCCAGCAGCCCGGGCCCTAGCGGGGGGGCGAACACCGGGGAGCTGTTTTTT.

The genes are TRBV9 and TRBJ2-7; D is possibly TRBD1 or TRBD2 (5 bases each). Germline loops: CDR1 SGDLS, CDR2 YYNGEE. This CDR3 contains 16 residues. V gave up 0 bases and J gave up 2 bases, with 15 bases separating them. The DNA for the CDR3 is TGTGCCAGCAGCGTAGCAGTGACTGGGACCACCTACGAGCAGTACTTC. Encoded protein: CASSVAVTGTTYEQYF.

The chain recombines TRBV27 with TRBJ2-1, with 7 bases aligning to TRBD2. Germline CDR1 reads MNHEY; CDR2 reads SMNVEV (reference sequence). The junction had 3 bases not matched to a gene; V was cut back by 3 bases and J by 10 bases. The CDR3 spans 12 residues. CDR3 region: CASSFPGGEQFF. CDR3 bases: TGTGCCAGCAGTTTTCCCGGGGGGGAGCAGTTCTTC.

This clone is labeled hyperexpanded (1% or more). Other nucleotide sequences in the sample specify the same CDR3. The gene calls are TRBV9 and TRBJ2-3, with no clear D. Germline V CDR1 and CDR2: SGDLS, YYNGEE. The CDR3 is 12 residues long. V lost 0 bases to trimming and J lost 4 bases, with 3 bases between them. Here the CDR3 DNA reads TGTGCCAGCAGCGTAGGGTCAGATACGCAGTATTTT. Translation gives CASSVGSDTQYF.

This chain uses TRBV27 with TRBJ2-1; 9 bases match TRBD2. Germline lookup yields CDR1 MNHEY and CDR2 SMNVEV (reference sequence). The CDR3 has 17 residues. J was trimmed by 3 bases and V by 3 bases; bases with no gene match: 9. This CDR3 reads CASSFQLAGISYNEQFF. The CDR3 nucleotides are TGTGCCAGCAGTTTCCAACTAGCGGGCATTAGCTACAATGAGCAGTTCTTC.

There are a few counts of this clone. V and J are TRBV5-4 and TRBJ1-1; D call uncertain. Per germline, CDR1 SGHNT and CDR2 YYREEE (reference sequence). Between the trimmed V and J ends, which lost 4 bases and 3 bases, there was a span of 10 bases. This CDR3 is 13 amino acids long. This chain's CDR3 is CASSQPGYTEAFF. The CDR3 coding sequence is TGTGCCAGCAGCCAACCCGGCTACACTGAAGCTTTCTTT.

The chain links TRBV10-2 to TRBJ2-3, with 12 bases fitting TRBD2. The CDR3 runs 18 residues. The V gene end was trimmed by 4 bases and the J gene end by 0 bases; junction bases not matched to a gene: 8. The germline V gene encodes CDR1 WSHSY and CDR2 SAAADI. For the CDR3, the DNA is TGCGCCAGCAGTGGGGTGGCTAGCGGGAGGGGCAGCACAGATACGCAGTATTTT. Translating gives CASSGVASGRGSTDTQYF.

The J gene is TRBJ2-7, the V gene TRBV4-3; D unresolved. Trimming left V 1 base short and J 3 bases short, with 7 bases between. CDR3 length equals 13 residues. CDR1 is LGHNA, CDR2 YSLEER, per germline. CDR3 sequence reads: CASSQVLGYEQYF. Here the CDR3 DNA reads TGCGCCAGCAGCCAAGTCCTAGGCTACGAGCAGTACTTC.

The rearrangement links TRBV6-4 to TRBJ1-1; D might be TRBD1 (6 bases). The germline V gene encodes CDR1 MRHNA and CDR2 SNTAGT. The CDR3 loop spans 14 amino acids. V shed 2 bases and J shed 4 bases, with 11 bases lying between them. CDR3 region: CASSDPLTGTEAFF. The DNA for the CDR3 is TGTGCCAGCAGTGACCCCCTGACAGGCACTGAAGCTTTCTTT.

On this clone itself: A read error may produce the germline difference seen at one junction end. The gene calls are TRBV20-1 and TRBJ2-1, with D perhaps TRBD2 (6 bases). The germline V gene encodes CDR1 DFQATT and CDR2 SNEGSKA (reference sequence). This CDR3 is 11 amino acids long. The CDR3 sequence is CSASSGDEQLF. CDR3 in DNA: TGCAGTGCTAGCTCGGGAGATGAGCAGCTCTTC.

This clone was seen just once. The rearrangement links TRBV30 to TRBJ2-7, with a tentative D call TRBD1 (6 bases). Looked up from germline, CDR1 is GTSNPN and CDR2 is SVGIG (reference sequence). V was trimmed by 0 bases and J by 6 bases, leaving 12 bases between them. CDR3 length equals 13 residues. CDR3 nucleotides: TGTGCCTGGAGTGTTGGAGCAGGGGTCGAGCAGTACTTC. This sequence encodes CAWSVGAGVEQYF.

The chain has TRBV18 and TRBJ1-2; D possibly corresponds to TRBD1 (5 bases). The CDR3 extends over 16 amino acids. The V and J ends lost 3 bases and 8 bases respectively, with 22 bases between them. In germline, CDR1 is KGHSH, CDR2 LQKENI. The CDR3, as DNA: TGTGCCAGCTCACCTCCTCTCCCTGGGGATAGGGGAGGCTACACCTTC. Its translation: CASSPPLPGDRGGYTF.

This clone is a singleton in its sample. This chain connects TRBV5-4 to TRBJ2-1; no clear D. V dropped 4 bases and J dropped 7 bases, with 15 bases sitting between them. This CDR3 is 14 amino acids long. Germline lookup yields CDR1 SGHNT and CDR2 YYREEE (reference sequence). DNA for the CDR3: TGTGCCAGCAGCCAAGCCACCCGGTTGAATGAGCAGTTCTTC. Protein: CASSQATRLNEQFF.

J is TRBJ2-5 and V is TRBV27; 9 bases are a match to TRBD1. The trim removed 4 bases at V and 2 bases at J, leaving 5 bases unmatched. CDR3 length: 15 residues. Germline V CDR1 and CDR2: MNHEY, SMNVEV (reference sequence). For the CDR3, the DNA is TGTGCCAGCAGTTCAGGACAGGGGCCGCAAGAGACCCAGTACTTC. Translated, it gives CASSSGQGPQETQYF.

This clone was counted only a few times. The chain couples TRBV4-3 to TRBJ2-7; TRBD1 aligns across 11 bases. Germline V lookup: CDR1 LGHNA, CDR2 YSLEER. V trimming: 5 bases; J trimming: 3 bases; junction bases outside the gene matches: 9. This CDR3 has 16 residues. CDR3 in amino acids: CASSLRDRGTGYEQYF. The DNA for the CDR3 is TGCGCCAGCAGCTTGAGGGACAGGGGGACGGGCTACGAGCAGTACTTC.

The chain is built from TRBV19 and TRBJ1-1; 8 nucleotides agree with TRBD1. Per germline, CDR1 LNHDA and CDR2 SQIVND (reference sequence). The CDR3 covers 12 residues. The J segment lost 5 bases and the V segment lost 9 bases, leaving 5 bases of the junction unmatched. The CDR3, as DNA: TGTGCCAGCGGGACAGGATGGACTGAAGCTTTCTTT. Translating gives CASGTGWTEAFF.